The rows below give T cell receptor beta chains drawn from one sample of a study of blood T cell repertoires in COVID-19. The protocol was immunoSEQ multiplex PCR, while the TCRdb copy is restricted to in-frame clones and leaves out a portion. The table has 50,000 to 55,000 clones, under 90% seen once; the top ten hold more than 9%. What was sequenced was peripheral blood. The receptor set was obtained from a man older than 75 with COVID-19, enrolled during active disease. Each CDR3 is given without its conserved first and last residue.

v_gene	CDR3aa
TRBV6-6	ASSQGKGGNTIY
TRBV19	ASSLMGLAGDTQY
TRBV19	ASSLQGRWETQY
TRBV12-3/TRBV12-4	ASSLRNQPQH
TRBV11-3	ASSLGGGQETQY
TRBV19	ASRRKSSGSGINEQF
TRBV5-6	ASSPRGQGATEAF
TRBV7-3	ASSSQPQGFGSTEAF
TRBV5-1	ASSFTGTGNTEAF
TRBV11-2	ASSSTSPTDTQY